These T cell receptor beta chains were read from a single sample in a study of T cells in Graves' hyperthyroidism and ophthalmopathy. Using its own MiXCR run on the multiplex PCR reads, TCRdb lists one record per CDR3 protein. The table has around 570,000 distinct CDR3 sequences, 20% seen once; the top ten hold 47%. Sequencing was done on a sample of blood. The source is a man in his forties with Graves' ophthalmopathy. The CDR3 runs from the conserved cysteine through the conserved F or W. Each record gives: D gene, V gene, J gene, clone size, CDR3 protein, CDR3 DNA. A D gene is named only where the DNA matches it firmly. Size is omitted from some rows. Given values are once, few, many or a class for expanded clones.

NA	TRBV20-1	TRBJ1-2	many	CSAPARRGYTF	TGCAGTGCTCCCGCCAGGCGGGGCTACACCTTC
NA	TRBV12-3/TRBV12-4	TRBJ2-5	many	CASSRWGSSGETQYF	TGTGCCAGCAGTCGGTGGGGCTCAAGTGGAGAGACCCAGTACTTC
NA	TRBV6-2/TRBV6-3	TRBJ2-7	NA	CASGYQLYEQYF	TGTGCCAGCGGTTACCAACTCTACGAGCAGTACTTC
NA	TRBV15	TRBJ1-1	few	CATSRGRGGTEAFF	TGTGCCACCAGCAGAGGGAGGGGGGGAACTGAAGCTTTCTTT
NA	TRBV6-1	TRBJ2-7	many	CASIREATNLASSYEQYF	TGTGCCAGCATAAGGGAGGCCACCAACCTCGCTAGCTCCTACGAGCAGTACTTC
NA	TRBV2	TRBJ1-5	few	CASTGNKGGVSNQPQHF	TGTGCCAGCACTGGAAACAAGGGGGGTGTCAGCAATCAGCCCCAGCATTTT
NA	TRBV28	TRBJ1-2	NA	CASSPGQHNYGYTF	TGTGCCAGCAGCCCTGGGCAGCATAACTATGGCTACACCTTC
NA	TRBV2	TRBJ1-2	many	CASSVGQIPSYGYTF	TGTGCCAGCAGTGTTGGACAGATACCAAGCTATGGCTACACCTTC
NA	TRBV20-1	TRBJ1-6	NA	CSAFKGTEYSPLHF	TGCAGTGCGTTTAAGGGGACCGAGTATTCACCCCTCCACTTT
TRBD1	TRBV28	TRBJ1-4	many	CASSFPARGNEKLFF	TGTGCCAGCTCGTTCCCGGCCAGGGGGAATGAAAAACTGTTTTTT
TRBD2	TRBV5-1	TRBJ2-5	NA	CASSQPGGAQETQYF	TGCGCCAGCAGCCAACCCGGGGGGGCCCAAGAGACCCAGTACTTC
TRBD2	TRBV5-1	TRBJ2-1	NA	CASSAIAGVNEQFF	TGCGCCAGCAGCGCTATAGCGGGGGTCAATGAGCAGTTCTTC
TRBD2	TRBV3-1	TRBJ2-7	NA	CASSPGLAGGVYEQYF	TGTGCCAGCAGCCCGGGACTAGCGGGAGGGGTCTACGAGCAGTACTTC
NA	TRBV18	TRBJ1-1	many	CASSPISSGKAFF	TGTGCCAGCTCACCAATATCCAGCGGGAAAGCTTTCTTT
NA	TRBV6-6	TRBJ2-1	many	CASSYSNGYNEQFF	TGTGCCAGCAGTTACTCGAATGGGTACAATGAGCAGTTCTTC
NA	TRBV3-1	TRBJ2-6	many	CASSPRSGANVLTF	TGTGCCAGCAGCCCTCGCTCTGGGGCCAACGTCCTGACTTTC
TRBD1	TRBV20-1	TRBJ1-2	NA	CSARVRGLSNYGYTF	TGCAGTGCTAGAGTTAGGGGGCTTTCTAACTATGGCTACACCTTC
NA	TRBV28	TRBJ2-5	many	CASRKVRPQETQYF	TGTGCCAGCAGGAAAGTTCGTCCGCAAGAGACCCAGTACTTC
NA	TRBV9	TRBJ2-5	few	CASSSLPDSPETQYF	TGTGCCAGCAGCTCCCTTCCCGACAGCCCGGAGACCCAGTACTTC
NA	TRBV7-9	TRBJ2-3	few	CASSPRDFRGGTDTQYF	TGTGCCAGCAGCCCCCGGGACTTTCGAGGAGGCACAGATACGCAGTATTTT
NA	TRBV20-1	TRBJ2-5	NA	CSGLGGETQYF	TGCAGTGGACTGGGGGGAGAGACCCAGTACTTC
NA	TRBV5-1	TRBJ2-3	NA	CASRPVGDTQYF	TGCGCCAGCAGGCCCGTCGGGGATACGCAGTATTTT
NA	TRBV7-2	TRBJ2-1	many	CASSRHSVSSSYNEQFF	TGTGCCAGCAGTCGACATAGCGTTTCGAGCTCCTACAATGAGCAGTTCTTC
TRBD2	TRBV20-1	TRBJ2-5	NA	CSATRTSGGTYQETQYF	TGCAGTGCTACCCGGACTAGCGGGGGAACGTACCAAGAGACCCAGTACTTC
NA	TRBV5-1	TRBJ2-5	many	CASWAGSSIETQYF	TGCGCCAGTTGGGCAGGGAGTTCGATTGAGACCCAGTACTTC
TRBD1	TRBV12-3/TRBV12-4	TRBJ1-1	many	CASTGQGSMNTEAFF	TGTGCCAGCACGGGACAGGGTAGCATGAACACTGAAGCTTTCTTT
NA	TRBV28	TRBJ2-1	NA	CASSLLQRVYNEQFF	TGTGCCAGCAGCCTTTTACAGAGAGTTTACAATGAGCAGTTCTTC
NA	TRBV18	TRBJ1-4	many	CASSQKAAEKLFF	TGTGCCAGCTCACAAAAGGCAGCAGAAAAACTGTTTTTT
NA	TRBV19	TRBJ2-7	few	CASSLPGHLGREQYF	TGTGCCAGTAGTCTTCCGGGACACCTTGGGCGAGAGCAGTACTTC
NA	TRBV19	TRBJ1-1	few	CASSFRTENTEAFF	TGTGCCAGTAGTTTTCGGACGGAGAACACTGAAGCTTTCTTT
NA	TRBV28	TRBJ2-7	many	CASSLGSWYEQYF	TGTGCCAGCAGTCTCGGGAGCTGGTACGAGCAGTACTTC
NA	TRBV18	TRBJ2-1	few	CASSLNSQGGNEQFF	TGTGCCAGCTCACTCAACTCACAGGGAGGCAATGAGCAGTTCTTC
NA	TRBV6-1	TRBJ2-7	NA	CASSEGTAYSYEQYF	TGTGCCAGCAGTGAAGGGACAGCCTACTCCTACGAGCAGTACTTC
NA	TRBV9	TRBJ1-1	NA	CASSSYTGNTEAFF	TGTGCCAGCAGCTCATACACGGGGAACACTGAAGCTTTCTTT
TRBD2	TRBV4-2	TRBJ2-5	NA	CASSQFFSGGRPIGETQYF	TGTGCCAGCAGCCAATTCTTTAGCGGGGGGCGCCCTATTGGAGAGACCCAGTACTTC
TRBD2	TRBV28	TRBJ2-1	NA	CASSSAGSGTRGNEQFF	TGTGCCAGCAGTTCCGCCGGTTCCGGGACTAGAGGCAATGAGCAGTTCTTC
NA	TRBV2	TRBJ2-3	NA	CATGSGTWADTQYF	TGTGCGACGGGAAGCGGGACATGGGCAGATACGCAGTATTTT
TRBD2	TRBV6-2/TRBV6-3	TRBJ2-1	NA	CVGLGLAGVNEQFF	TGTGTCGGACTGGGACTAGCGGGAGTCAACGAGCAGTTCTTC
NA	TRBV19	TRBJ2-1	few	CASLGGNEQFF	TGTGCCAGCTTGGGAGGCAATGAGCAGTTCTTC
NA	TRBV3-1	TRBJ2-2	NA	CASRQEGSGTGELFF	TGTGCCAGCAGGCAAGAGGGGAGCGGCACCGGGGAGCTGTTTTTT
NA	TRBV5-1	TRBJ1-2	NA	CASSLGGSSGYGYTF	TGCGCCAGCAGCTTGGGGGGCTCAAGTGGCTATGGCTACACCTTC
TRBD1	TRBV18	TRBJ2-7	many	CASSRGTGVLEQYF	TGTGCCAGCTCACGAGGGACAGGGGTTCTCGAGCAGTACTTC
TRBD2	TRBV27	TRBJ2-1	many	CASSETSGRALYNEQFF	TGTGCCAGCAGTGAGACTAGCGGGAGGGCCTTGTACAATGAGCAGTTCTTC
NA	TRBV7-8	TRBJ1-5	many	CASSPRLPGTGQNQPQHF	TGTGCCAGCAGTCCACGACTGCCGGGCACAGGTCAAAATCAGCCCCAGCATTTT
NA	TRBV18	TRBJ1-1	many	CASSPPGTSYTEAFF	TGTGCCAGCTCACCTCCCGGGACATCATACACTGAAGCTTTCTTT
NA	TRBV7-3	TRBJ2-3	many	CASSLNQMGGGTDTQYF	TGTGCCAGCAGCTTAAATCAGATGGGAGGAGGCACAGATACGCAGTATTTT
TRBD1	TRBV7-9	TRBJ2-7	many	CASSPTSDRAYYEQYF	TGTGCCAGCAGCCCTACCTCCGACAGGGCCTACTACGAGCAGTACTTC
NA	TRBV6-2/TRBV6-3	TRBJ2-7	many	CASSYDVFEEAYEQYF	TGTGCCAGCAGCTACGACGTTTTTGAGGAGGCCTACGAGCAGTACTTC
TRBD1	TRBV7-8	TRBJ2-3	many	CASSLGLTGVTDTQYF	TGTGCCAGCAGCTTAGGCTTGACAGGGGTGACAGATACGCAGTATTTT